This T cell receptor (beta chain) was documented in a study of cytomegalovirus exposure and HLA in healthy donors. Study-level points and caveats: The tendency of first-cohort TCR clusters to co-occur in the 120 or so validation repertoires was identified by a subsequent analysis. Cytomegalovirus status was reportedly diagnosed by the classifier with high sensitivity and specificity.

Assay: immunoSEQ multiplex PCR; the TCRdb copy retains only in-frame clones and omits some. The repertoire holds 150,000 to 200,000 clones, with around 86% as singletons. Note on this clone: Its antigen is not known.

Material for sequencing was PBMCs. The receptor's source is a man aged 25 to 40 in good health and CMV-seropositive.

In nucleotides, the CDR3 is TGTGCCAGCAGTGAACCCTACGAGCAGTACTTC. This codes for CASSEPYEQYF. This chain uses TRBV6-1 with TRBJ2-7; D gene uncertain. CDR1 MNHNS and CDR2 SASEGT come from the germline V gene. V gave up 2 bases and J gave up 2 bases, with 1 base separating them. The CDR3 runs to 11 residues.